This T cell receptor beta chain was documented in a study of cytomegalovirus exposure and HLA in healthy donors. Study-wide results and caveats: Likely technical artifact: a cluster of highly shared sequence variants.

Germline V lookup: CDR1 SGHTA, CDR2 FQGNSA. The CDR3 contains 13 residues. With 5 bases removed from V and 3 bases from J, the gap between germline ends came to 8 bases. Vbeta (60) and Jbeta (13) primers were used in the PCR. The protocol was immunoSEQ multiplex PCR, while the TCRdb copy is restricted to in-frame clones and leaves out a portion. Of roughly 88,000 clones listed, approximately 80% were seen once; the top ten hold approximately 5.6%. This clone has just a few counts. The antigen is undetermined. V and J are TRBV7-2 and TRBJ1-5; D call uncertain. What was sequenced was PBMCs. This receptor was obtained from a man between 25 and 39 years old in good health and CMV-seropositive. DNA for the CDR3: TGTGCCAGCAGCCAGAGACACAATCAGCCCCAGCATTTT. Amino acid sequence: CASSQRHNQPQHF.